This T cell receptor (beta chain) was documented in a study of long-term antiretroviral therapy in people with HIV. Version v3.0 of the immunoSEQ assay was performed at survey level. Clones were sequenced by immunoSEQ multiplex PCR, and TCRdb holds only the in-frame ones, with some missing. The table records about 28,000 clones, 84% of them present only once. This CDR3 is 15 amino acids long. Germline assignment: CDR1 SGDLS and CDR2 YYNGEE. Between the trimmed V and J ends, which lost 0 bases and 1 base, there was a span of 8 bases. This clone was seen just once. The rearrangement uses TRBV9 and TRBJ1-3; D uncertain. This TCR was recovered from a man aged 18-30 years with HIV. This material consisted of unsorted PBMCs, taken 0.4 years after starting antiretroviral therapy. This CDR3 is CASSVALGSGNTIYF. In nucleotides, the CDR3 is TGTGCCAGCAGCGTAGCTCTGGGTTCTGGAAACACCATATATTTT.